This T cell receptor (beta chain) comes out of a study of CD8 T cells in ankylosing spondylitis. Study results and limitations: Within peripheral blood, clones linked to disease were CD8+ and relatively rare. Before this, some motif variants had been reported in reactive arthritis synovial fluid and blood. Disease-linked clones reportedly concentrated significantly in matched ankylosing spondylitis synovial fluid. There was a TCR beta motif, made of several highly homologous variants, that appeared characteristic of ankylosing spondylitis blood.

The CDR3 is 13 amino acids. Germline loops: CDR1 MNHEY, CDR2 SMNVEV (reference sequence). Between the trimmed V and J ends, which lost 2 bases and 3 bases, there was a span of 8 bases. On this clonotype: Its target is not known.

5'-RACE, quantitative and with molecular barcodes, yielded the TCR beta libraries. TCRdb re-derived calls from the 5' RACE reads in MiXCR, one entry per CDR3 protein. The top ten clones hold under 55% of a sample with hundreds of thousands of distinct CDR3 sequences, about 16% of them seen once. The chain combines TRBV27 with TRBJ2-7; D possibly corresponds to TRBD1 (5 bases). The clonotype originates from a male donor with ankylosing spondylitis. The material sequenced was blood, either unsorted or a sorted T cell fraction (not recorded which). CDR3 DNA sequence: TGTGCCAGCAGTTTACAGGGTTACTACGAGCAGTACTTC. Protein sequence: CASSLQGYYEQYF.